A selection of T cell receptor beta chains follows, all from one sample in a study of blood T cell repertoires in COVID-19. The data were produced by immunoSEQ multiplex PCR, yet TCRdb's version contains in-frame clones alone and is incomplete. The data show around 170,000 clones, with approximately 86% seen just once and 5.5% to 7% held by the top ten. Sequencing was done on a sample of peripheral blood. Receptors originate from a man in his fifties or sixties with active or convalescent COVID-19. CDR3s include the opening cysteine and the closing phenylalanine or tryptophan. A D gene is named only where the DNA matches it firmly. Size tells how often a clone was seen (once, few, many) or the class of an expanded clone, and some rows leave it out.

clone_size: NA; v_call: TRBV11-2; d_call: NA; j_call: TRBJ2-7; cdr3_aa: CASSLTVGLGYEQYF; cdr3_nt: TGTGCCAGCAGCTTGACAGTGGGATTAGGCTACGAGCAGTACTTC
clone_size: NA; v_call: TRBV28; d_call: NA; j_call: TRBJ1-4; cdr3_aa: CASSRHGGGTNEKLFF; cdr3_nt: TGTGCCAGCAGCCGTCATGGGGGCGGAACTAATGAAAAACTGTTTTTT
clone_size: NA; v_call: TRBV19; d_call: NA; j_call: TRBJ1-1; cdr3_aa: CASSNPQVRNTEAFF; cdr3_nt: TGTGCCAGTAGTAACCCCCAGGTCCGGAACACTGAAGCTTTCTTT
clone_size: NA; v_call: TRBV9; d_call: TRBD2; j_call: TRBJ2-2; cdr3_aa: CASSGQREGHRAGELFF; cdr3_nt: TGTGCCAGCAGCGGTCAGCGGGAGGGCCATCGGGCCGGGGAGCTGTTTTTT
clone_size: once; v_call: TRBV29-1; d_call: NA; j_call: TRBJ1-2; cdr3_aa: CSVEAAKGYTF; cdr3_nt: TGCAGCGTTGAGGCCGCCAAGGGCTACACCTTC
clone_size: NA; v_call: TRBV7-9; d_call: NA; j_call: TRBJ1-2; cdr3_aa: CASSLTDVNYGYTF; cdr3_nt: TGTGCCAGCAGCTTGACAGACGTTAACTATGGCTACACCTTC
clone_size: NA; v_call: TRBV27; d_call: NA; j_call: TRBJ2-1; cdr3_aa: CASRPGHSYNEQFF; cdr3_nt: TGTGCCAGCAGGCCGGGACACTCCTACAATGAGCAGTTCTTC
clone_size: NA; v_call: TRBV2; d_call: NA; j_call: TRBJ2-1; cdr3_aa: CASSESISGYSYNEQFF; cdr3_nt: TGTGCCAGCAGTGAATCGATTAGCGGATACTCCTACAATGAGCAGTTCTTC
clone_size: NA; v_call: TRBV7-9; d_call: TRBD2; j_call: TRBJ2-7; cdr3_aa: CASSRAGGEQYF; cdr3_nt: TGTGCCAGCAGCCGGGCGGGAGGCGAGCAGTACTTC
clone_size: many; v_call: TRBV4-1; d_call: NA; j_call: TRBJ1-5; cdr3_aa: CASSQDNFGGTVQPQHF; cdr3_nt: TGCGCCAGCAGCCAAGATAATTTCGGGGGAACCGTTCAGCCCCAGCATTTT
clone_size: once; v_call: TRBV4-3; d_call: NA; j_call: TRBJ1-1; cdr3_aa: CASSQVSLNTEAFF; cdr3_nt: TGCGCCAGCAGCCAAGTTAGCCTGAACACTGAAGCTTTCTTT
clone_size: NA; v_call: TRBV5-5; d_call: NA; j_call: TRBJ1-5; cdr3_aa: CASSLEQTGREPQHF; cdr3_nt: TGTGCCAGCAGCTTGGAACAGACTGGGAGGGAGCCCCAGCATTTT
clone_size: few; v_call: TRBV19; d_call: NA; j_call: TRBJ1-1; cdr3_aa: CASRSTGMYTEAFF; cdr3_nt: TGTGCCAGTAGGTCTACCGGGATGTACACTGAAGCTTTCTTT
clone_size: NA; v_call: TRBV27; d_call: TRBD2; j_call: TRBJ2-3; cdr3_aa: CASSFRIAGELSTDTQYF; cdr3_nt: TGTGCCAGCAGTTTTAGAATAGCGGGAGAGCTAAGCACAGATACGCAGTATTTT
clone_size: NA; v_call: TRBV6-6; d_call: NA; j_call: TRBJ1-5; cdr3_aa: CASSYDRISDPQHF; cdr3_nt: TGTGCCAGCAGTTACGACAGGATTTCCGATCCCCAGCATTTT
clone_size: NA; v_call: TRBV6-2/TRBV6-3; d_call: NA; j_call: TRBJ1-5; cdr3_aa: CASSYQTGNNQPQHF; cdr3_nt: TGTGCCAGCAGTTACCAGACAGGAAACAATCAGCCCCAGCATTTT
clone_size: NA; v_call: TRBV19; d_call: TRBD2; j_call: TRBJ2-7; cdr3_aa: CASSLAGGPYEQYF; cdr3_nt: TGTGCCAGTAGTCTAGCGGGAGGGCCCTACGAGCAGTACTTC
clone_size: few; v_call: TRBV5-5; d_call: NA; j_call: TRBJ1-1; cdr3_aa: CASSPLGGPTEAFF; cdr3_nt: TGTGCCAGCAGCCCGTTAGGGGGACCCACTGAAGCTTTCTTT
clone_size: NA; v_call: TRBV5-6; d_call: TRBD1; j_call: TRBJ1-1; cdr3_aa: CASSTWIRQGTTEAFF; cdr3_nt: TGTGCCAGCAGCACCTGGATCCGACAGGGAACCACTGAAGCTTTCTTT
clone_size: once; v_call: TRBV5-8; d_call: NA; j_call: TRBJ1-4; cdr3_aa: CASSLPRDKNEKLFF; cdr3_nt: TGTGCCAGCAGCTTGCCCCGGGACAAAAATGAAAAACTGTTTTTT
clone_size: NA; v_call: TRBV7-2; d_call: NA; j_call: TRBJ2-7; cdr3_aa: CASSPGGNGVLEQYF; cdr3_nt: TGTGCCAGCAGCCCTGGGGGGAACGGGGTACTCGAGCAGTACTTC
clone_size: NA; v_call: TRBV27; d_call: NA; j_call: TRBJ1-4; cdr3_aa: CASSVSRQDNEKLFF; cdr3_nt: TGTGCCAGCAGTGTGTCGAGACAGGATAATGAAAAACTGTTTTTT
clone_size: NA; v_call: TRBV29-1; d_call: NA; j_call: TRBJ1-1; cdr3_aa: CSATLMNTEAFF; cdr3_nt: TGCAGCGCCACTCTCATGAACACTGAAGCTTTCTTT
clone_size: NA; v_call: TRBV19; d_call: TRBD2; j_call: TRBJ2-1; cdr3_aa: CASKGLAGGNYNEQFF; cdr3_nt: TGTGCCAGTAAAGGACTAGCGGGGGGGAATTACAATGAGCAGTTCTTC
clone_size: NA; v_call: TRBV18; d_call: TRBD1; j_call: TRBJ1-6; cdr3_aa: CASSPRDRASSYNSPLHF; cdr3_nt: TGTGCCAGCTCACCCCGGGACAGGGCGAGCTCCTATAATTCACCCCTCCACTTT
clone_size: NA; v_call: TRBV5-1; d_call: NA; j_call: TRBJ1-1; cdr3_aa: CASSLESPRGTEAFF; cdr3_nt: TGCGCCAGCAGCTTGGAATCCCCCCGGGGCACTGAAGCTTTCTTT
clone_size: NA; v_call: TRBV5-6; d_call: TRBD1; j_call: TRBJ1-2; cdr3_aa: CASSRDRNYGYTF; cdr3_nt: TGTGCCAGCAGCCGGGACAGGAACTATGGCTACACCTTC
clone_size: NA; v_call: TRBV10-3; d_call: NA; j_call: TRBJ2-2; cdr3_aa: CAISVAGMSNTGELFF; cdr3_nt: TGTGCCATCAGTGTCGCGGGTATGTCGAACACCGGGGAGCTGTTTTTT
clone_size: NA; v_call: TRBV7-7; d_call: NA; j_call: TRBJ2-2; cdr3_aa: CASSLAANGGELFF; cdr3_nt: TGTGCTAGCAGCTTAGCAGCGAACGGCGGGGAGCTGTTTTTT
clone_size: NA; v_call: TRBV9; d_call: TRBD1; j_call: TRBJ1-2; cdr3_aa: CASSEDRGYGYTF; cdr3_nt: TGTGCCAGCAGTGAAGACAGGGGCTATGGCTACACCTTC
clone_size: few; v_call: TRBV2; d_call: NA; j_call: TRBJ2-1; cdr3_aa: CASILDSYNEQFF; cdr3_nt: TGTGCCAGCATACTCGACAGCTACAATGAGCAGTTCTTC
clone_size: NA; v_call: TRBV10-3; d_call: NA; j_call: TRBJ2-6; cdr3_aa: CAISDGAGANVLTF; cdr3_nt: TGTGCCATCAGTGACGGAGCTGGGGCCAACGTCCTGACTTTC
clone_size: once; v_call: TRBV7-2; d_call: TRBD2; j_call: TRBJ2-1; cdr3_aa: CASSSTSGSDEQFF; cdr3_nt: TGTGCCAGCAGCTCGACTAGCGGGAGCGATGAGCAGTTCTTC
clone_size: NA; v_call: TRBV20-1; d_call: NA; j_call: TRBJ2-5; cdr3_aa: CSATGGETQYF; cdr3_nt: TGCAGTGCGACCGGGGGAGAGACCCAGTACTTC
clone_size: once; v_call: TRBV19; d_call: NA; j_call: TRBJ1-1; cdr3_aa: CASSRPARVDEAFF; cdr3_nt: TGTGCCAGTAGTCGGCCCGCGAGGGTTGATGAAGCTTTCTTT
clone_size: NA; v_call: TRBV11-3; d_call: NA; j_call: TRBJ2-7; cdr3_aa: CASSLMARHEQYF; cdr3_nt: TGTGCCAGCAGCTTAATGGCCCGCCACGAGCAGTACTTC
clone_size: NA; v_call: TRBV5-4; d_call: TRBD2; j_call: TRBJ2-1; cdr3_aa: CASSSPGLAGGPEQFF; cdr3_nt: TGTGCCAGCAGCTCACCGGGACTAGCGGGGGGCCCAGAGCAGTTCTTC
clone_size: NA; v_call: TRBV7-2; d_call: TRBD1; j_call: TRBJ1-1; cdr3_aa: CASSSPQQWGGQGDTEAFF; cdr3_nt: TGTGCCAGCAGCTCCCCCCAACAATGGGGTGGACAGGGAGACACTGAAGCTTTCTTT
clone_size: NA; v_call: TRBV15; d_call: NA; j_call: TRBJ2-1; cdr3_aa: CATSRVSNEQFF; cdr3_nt: TGTGCCACCAGCAGAGTTAGCAATGAGCAGTTCTTC
clone_size: few; v_call: TRBV11-3; d_call: TRBD1; j_call: TRBJ1-1; cdr3_aa: CASSLATGGSAEAFF; cdr3_nt: TGTGCCAGCAGCTTAGCCACAGGGGGCTCGGCTGAAGCTTTCTTT
clone_size: NA; v_call: TRBV5-1; d_call: NA; j_call: TRBJ1-5; cdr3_aa: CASSSQSGGQPQHF; cdr3_nt: TGCGCCAGCAGCAGTCAATCGGGGGGTCAGCCCCAGCATTTT
clone_size: once; v_call: TRBV19; d_call: TRBD2; j_call: TRBJ2-2; cdr3_aa: CASSMTRGGPMGTGELFF; cdr3_nt: TGTGCCAGTAGTATGACGAGGGGAGGGCCAATGGGGACCGGGGAGCTGTTTTTT
clone_size: NA; v_call: TRBV18; d_call: TRBD1; j_call: TRBJ1-1; cdr3_aa: CASSPGTGGLGTEAFF; cdr3_nt: TGTGCCAGCTCACCAGGGACAGGGGGCCTGGGCACTGAAGCTTTCTTT
clone_size: NA; v_call: TRBV5-1; d_call: TRBD2; j_call: TRBJ2-7; cdr3_aa: CASSLVRTSWSEQYF; cdr3_nt: TGCGCCAGCAGCTTGGTCCGGACTAGCTGGTCCGAGCAGTACTTC
clone_size: NA; v_call: TRBV7-3; d_call: NA; j_call: TRBJ1-1; cdr3_aa: CASSLTPGRADTEAFF; cdr3_nt: TGTGCCAGCAGCTTAACCCCAGGCAGGGCTGACACTGAAGCTTTCTTT
clone_size: NA; v_call: TRBV24-1; d_call: NA; j_call: TRBJ2-2; cdr3_aa: CATSDPTRDRRGGELFF; cdr3_nt: TGTGCCACCAGTGATCCCACCCGTGATAGGCGCGGCGGGGAGCTGTTTTTT
clone_size: NA; v_call: TRBV6-5; d_call: NA; j_call: TRBJ1-1; cdr3_aa: CASSTPRGENTEAFF; cdr3_nt: TGTGCCAGCAGTACCCCCCGGGGGGAGAACACTGAAGCTTTCTTT